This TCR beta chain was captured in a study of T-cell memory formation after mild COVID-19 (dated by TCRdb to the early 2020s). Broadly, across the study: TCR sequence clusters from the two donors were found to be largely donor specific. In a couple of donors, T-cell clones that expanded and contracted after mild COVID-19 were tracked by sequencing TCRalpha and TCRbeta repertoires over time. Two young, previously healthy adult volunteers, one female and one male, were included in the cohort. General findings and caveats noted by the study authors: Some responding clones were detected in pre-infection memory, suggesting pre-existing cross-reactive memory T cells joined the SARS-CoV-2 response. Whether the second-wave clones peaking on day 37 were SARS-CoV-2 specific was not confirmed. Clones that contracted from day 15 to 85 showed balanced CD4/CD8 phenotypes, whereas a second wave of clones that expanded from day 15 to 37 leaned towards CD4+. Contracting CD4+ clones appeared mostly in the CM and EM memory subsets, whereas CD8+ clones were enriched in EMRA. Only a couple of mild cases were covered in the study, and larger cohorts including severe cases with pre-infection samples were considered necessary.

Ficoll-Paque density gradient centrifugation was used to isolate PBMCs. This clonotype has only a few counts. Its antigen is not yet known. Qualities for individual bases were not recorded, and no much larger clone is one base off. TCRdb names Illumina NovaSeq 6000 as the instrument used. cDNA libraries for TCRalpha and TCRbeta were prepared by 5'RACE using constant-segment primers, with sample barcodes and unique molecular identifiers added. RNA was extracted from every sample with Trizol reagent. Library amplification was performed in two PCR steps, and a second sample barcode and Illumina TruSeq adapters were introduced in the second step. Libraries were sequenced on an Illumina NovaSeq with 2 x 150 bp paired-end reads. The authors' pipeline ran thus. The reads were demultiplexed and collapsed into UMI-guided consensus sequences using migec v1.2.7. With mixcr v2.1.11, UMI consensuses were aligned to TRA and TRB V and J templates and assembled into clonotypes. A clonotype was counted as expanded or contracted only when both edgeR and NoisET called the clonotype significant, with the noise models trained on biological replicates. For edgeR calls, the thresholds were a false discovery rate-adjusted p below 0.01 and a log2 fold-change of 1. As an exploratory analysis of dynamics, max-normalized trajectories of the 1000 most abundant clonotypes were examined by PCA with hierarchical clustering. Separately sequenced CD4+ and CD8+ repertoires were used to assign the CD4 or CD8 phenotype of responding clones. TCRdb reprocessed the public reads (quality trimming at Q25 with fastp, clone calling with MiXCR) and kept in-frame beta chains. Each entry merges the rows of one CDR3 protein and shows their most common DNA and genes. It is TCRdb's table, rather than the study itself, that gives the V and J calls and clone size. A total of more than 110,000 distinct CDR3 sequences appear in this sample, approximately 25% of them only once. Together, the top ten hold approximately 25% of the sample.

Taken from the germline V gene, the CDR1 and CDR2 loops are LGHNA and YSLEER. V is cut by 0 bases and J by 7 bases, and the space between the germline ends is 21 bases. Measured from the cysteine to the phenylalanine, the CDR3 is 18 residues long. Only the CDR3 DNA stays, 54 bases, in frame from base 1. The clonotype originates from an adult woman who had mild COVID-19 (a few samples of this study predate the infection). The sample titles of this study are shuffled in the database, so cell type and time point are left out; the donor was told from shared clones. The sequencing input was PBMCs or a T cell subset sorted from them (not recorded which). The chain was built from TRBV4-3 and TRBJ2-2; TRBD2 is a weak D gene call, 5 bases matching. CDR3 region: CASSQDRGLYNLGGELFF. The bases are TGCGCCAGCAGCCAAGATAGAGGGCTTTACAATCTGGGCGGGGAGCTGTTTTTT.